This T cell receptor (beta chain) appears in the sequencing data of a study of regulatory T cells in long-lasting Graves disease. Library construction for TCR beta used iRepertoire HTBI primers and Arm-PCR of CDR3 regions. TCRdb used MiXCR to reprocess the multiplex PCR reads, holding one entry per CDR3 protein. This table has over 200,000 distinct CDR3 sequences, around a sixth appearing once. Time point in this sample: newly diagnosed GD, antithyroid drugs for less than 3 months. Isolated PBMC RNA provided the starting material for the TCR library. This clonotype was found many times. These records were also assigned to another study, of T cells in Graves' hyperthyroidism and ophthalmopathy.

The receptor comes from a woman between 25 and 40 years old with Graves disease. The sample in question was peripheral blood mononuclear cells (PBMCs), obtained at new diagnosis, from a patient treated with antithyroid drugs.

The CDR3 loop is CSTSRLIDREGPGGQFF. In DNA form, the CDR3 reads TGCAGTACATCCCGACTCATCGACAGGGAGGGGCCGGGGGGGCAGTTCTTC. The chain combines TRBV20-1 with TRBJ2-1; D may be TRBD1 or TRBD2 (7 bases each). Between the trimmed V and J ends, which lost 8 bases and 12 bases, there was a span of 35 bases. The CDR3 covers 17 residues. Germline V CDR1 and CDR2: DFQATT, SNEGSKA (reference sequence).